The 10 T cell receptor beta chains listed next were all sequenced from one sample in a study of blood T cell repertoires in COVID-19. The protocol was immunoSEQ multiplex PCR, while the TCRdb copy is restricted to in-frame clones and leaves out a portion. The table includes a few hundred thousand clones, approximately 82% detected once. The source material was peripheral blood. The receptors derive from a man in his 60s who had recovered from COVID-19.

This clone was found a few times. V is TRBV6-1 and J is TRBJ1-5; 7 bases map to TRBD1. The length of the CDR3 is 17 residues. V was clipped by 2 bases and J by 0 bases; unmatched bases: 7. Germline CDR1 MNHNS, CDR2 SASEGT. Written as DNA, the CDR3 is TGTGCCAGCAGTGAACGCGGGACAGTAATTAGCAATCAGCCCCAGCATTTT. Translated: CASSERGTVISNQPQHF.

The chain couples TRBV6-4 to TRBJ1-1; TRBD1 agrees at 9 bases. This CDR3 has 14 amino acids. CDR1 is MRHNA, CDR2 SNTAGT, per germline. V was clipped by 5 bases and J by 11 bases; unmatched bases: 12. The CDR3 loop is CASSSYPGQGYAFF. CDR3 DNA sequence: TGTGCCAGCAGTTCGTATCCGGGACAGGGATACGCTTTCTTT.

This chain connects TRBV2 to TRBJ1-1; D is possibly TRBD1 (6 bases). In germline, CDR1 is SNHLY, CDR2 FYNNEI. V dropped 5 bases and J dropped 3 bases, with 10 bases sitting between them. The CDR3 totals 13 residues. The CDR3 loop reads CASSIGQHTEAFF. The CDR3 nucleotides read TGTGCCAGCAGTATCGGACAGCACACTGAAGCTTTCTTT.

J is TRBJ2-4 and V is TRBV7-2, with 7 bases fitting TRBD1. The CDR3 runs 17 residues. From germline, CDR1 is SGHTA and CDR2 FQGNSA. J gave up 1 base and V 5 bases, and 11 bases lay outside the gene matches. The CDR3 sequence is CASSHPDRVTAKNIQYF. DNA of the CDR3: TGTGCCAGCAGCCACCCCGACAGGGTGACGGCCAAAAACATTCAGTACTTC.

The V gene is TRBV6-5, the J gene TRBJ2-5; 9 bases fit TRBD2. Germline lookup yields CDR1 MNHEY and CDR2 SVGAGI. The CDR3 has 14 residues. The junction had 6 bases not matched to a gene; V was cut back by 6 bases and J by 4 bases. For the CDR3, the DNA is TGTGCCAGCAGCCGACGCGGGGGGGCAGAGACCCAGTACTTC. Protein sequence: CASSRRGGAETQYF.

The chain recombines TRBV27 with TRBJ2-6; 8 bases match TRBD1. This CDR3 has 18 amino acids. Per germline, CDR1 MNHEY and CDR2 SMNVEV (reference sequence). J gave up 0 bases and V 2 bases, and 6 bases lay outside the gene matches. This CDR3 reads CASSLKGQAFSGANVLTF. Written as DNA, the CDR3 is TGTGCCAGCAGTTTAAAGGGACAGGCGTTCTCTGGGGCCAACGTCCTGACTTTC.

The chain employs TRBV10-1 and TRBJ2-5, with TRBD1 matching 8 bases. With V trimmed by 5 bases and J by 2 bases, 4 bases remained unmatched. The CDR3 runs 14 residues. In germline, CDR1 is WNHNN, CDR2 SYGVQD (reference sequence). For the CDR3, the DNA is TGCGCCAGCAGTCCTGGGACAGGACAAGAGACCCAGTACTTC. The encoded protein is CASSPGTGQETQYF.

About this clone itself: This specimen includes other DNA sequences encoding the same CDR3. The V call is TRBV5-8, the J call TRBJ2-1, with D perhaps matching TRBD1 (5 bases). The CDR3 length is 12 residues. V dropped 3 bases and J dropped 9 bases, with 10 bases sitting between them. CDR1 is SGHTS and CDR2 is YDEGEE in the germline V gene. The CDR3 sequence is CASSWGVAEQFF. CDR3 DNA: TGTGCCAGCAGCTGGGGCGTAGCTGAGCAGTTCTTC.

This clone was detected a few times. The CDR3 DNA reads TGTGCCAGCAGGCTCGGACAGGGATCATACACTGAAGCTTTCTTT. Protein product: CASRLGQGSYTEAFF. The chain carries TRBV6-5 and TRBJ1-1; 8 bases are shared with TRBD1. The V gene's germline CDR1 is MNHEY and CDR2 SVGAGI. V shed 6 bases, J shed 3 bases, and the junction held 9 bases outside the gene matches. The CDR3 covers 15 residues.

The gene calls are TRBV7-8 and TRBJ2-3, with 7 bases identical to TRBD2. J was trimmed by 4 bases and V by 3 bases; bases with no gene match: 4. This CDR3 has 14 amino acids. CDR1 is SGHVS, CDR2 FQNEAQ, per germline. CDR3 nucleotides: TGTGCCAGCAGCTTCGGGACTATATCAGATACGCAGTATTTT. Its protein product is CASSFGTISDTQYF.